The 4 T cell receptor beta chains in this list originate from one sample, sequenced in a study of post-analysis software for immune sequencing data. Notes on the study in general: Elevated frequency relative to controls characterized several TRBV segments in patients, TRBV5-6, TRBV5-1 and TRBV20-1 among them.

No antigen is known for these receptors. TCR beta cDNA libraries had unique molecular identifiers. TCRdb redid the calling of the PCR reads with MiXCR, one entry per CDR3 protein. The sample consists of hundreds of thousands of distinct CDR3 sequences, around a third of them appearing once. The sample taken for sequencing was blood. The receptors here all came from a girl aged 5-17 years with multiple sclerosis.

CDR3 coding DNA: TGCAGTGCCCCCGGGACAGGGGTAAACACCATATATTTT. It yields the protein CSAPGTGVNTIYF. The rearrangement joins TRBV20-1 to TRBJ1-3; 10 bases map to TRBD1. V gave up 6 bases and J gave up 6 bases; unmatched junction bases: 5. This CDR3 has 13 amino acids. Germline lookup yields CDR1 DFQATT and CDR2 SNEGSKA (reference sequence).

V usage is TRBV27 and J usage is TRBJ1-2, with D possibly being TRBD1 (5 bases). Germline CDR1 is MNHEY and CDR2 is SMNVEV (reference sequence). V was cut by 3 bases and J by 5 bases, with 13 bases left in between. The CDR3 contains 14 residues. CDR3 in amino acids: CASSLAGRGYGYTF. As DNA, the CDR3 is TGTGCCAGCAGTTTGGCAGGGAGGGGTTATGGCTACACCTTC.

The rearrangement uses TRBV12-5 and TRBJ2-3; D remains unclear. This CDR3 is 16 amino acids long. V shed 2 bases and J shed 1 base, with 13 bases lying between them. Looked up from germline, CDR1 is LGHNT and CDR2 is FRNRAP. CDR3 DNA sequence: TGTGCTAGTGGTTTGTCCCGGGCGGTAGGCACAGATACGCAGTATTTT. This sequence encodes CASGLSRAVGTDTQYF.

This clonotype was seen ten or more times. V and J are TRBV7-9 and TRBJ1-2; D not resolved. V lost 1 base, J lost 8 bases, and 8 bases lay in between. CDR1 SEHNR and CDR2 FQNEAQ come from the germline V gene (reference sequence). The CDR3 extends over 12 amino acids. CDR3 sequence reads: CASSLVQAGYTF. The CDR3 DNA sequence: TGTGCCAGCAGCTTAGTCCAGGCGGGCTACACCTTC. Combining the CDR3 with reference TRBV7-9 and TRBJ1-2 gives the whole variable domain DTGVSQNPRHKITKRGQNVTFRCDPISEHNRLYWYRQTLGQGPEFLTYFQNEAQLEKSRLLSDRFSAERPKGSFSTLEIQRTEQGDSAMYLCASSLVQAGYTFGSGTRLTVV.